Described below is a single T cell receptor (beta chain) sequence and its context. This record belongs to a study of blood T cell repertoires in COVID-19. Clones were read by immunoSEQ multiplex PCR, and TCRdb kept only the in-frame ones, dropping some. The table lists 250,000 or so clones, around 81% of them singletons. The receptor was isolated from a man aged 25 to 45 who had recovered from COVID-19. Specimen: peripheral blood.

Here the CDR3 DNA reads TGTGCCAGCAGCTTAGACCCGAGTACTGAGCAGTTCTTC. It yields the protein CASSLDPSTEQFF. V is TRBV7-2 and J is TRBJ2-1, with unresolved D. CDR1 and CDR2 from the germline V gene are SGHTA and FQGNSA. V lost 1 base, J lost 9 bases, and 10 bases lay in between. CDR3 length: 13 residues. Looking up the rest from reference TRBV7-2 and TRBJ2-1 gives the full variable domain: GAGVSQSPSNKVTEKGKDVELRCDPISGHTALYWYRQSLGQGLEFLIYFQGNSAPDKSGLPSDRFSAERTGGSVSTLTIQRTQQEDSAVYLCASSLDPSTEQFFGPGTRLTVL.